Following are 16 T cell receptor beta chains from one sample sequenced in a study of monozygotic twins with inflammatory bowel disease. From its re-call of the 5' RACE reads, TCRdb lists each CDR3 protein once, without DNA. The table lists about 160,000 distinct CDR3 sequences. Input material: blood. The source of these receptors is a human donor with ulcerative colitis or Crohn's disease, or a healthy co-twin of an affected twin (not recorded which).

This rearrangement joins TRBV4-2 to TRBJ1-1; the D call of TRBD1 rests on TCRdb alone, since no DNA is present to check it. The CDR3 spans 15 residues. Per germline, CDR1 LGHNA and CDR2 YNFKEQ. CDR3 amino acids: CASSQVRQGGTEAFF.

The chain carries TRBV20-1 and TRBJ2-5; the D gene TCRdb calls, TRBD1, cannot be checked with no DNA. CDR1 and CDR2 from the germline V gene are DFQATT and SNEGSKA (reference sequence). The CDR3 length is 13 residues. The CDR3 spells CSARENRGETQYF.

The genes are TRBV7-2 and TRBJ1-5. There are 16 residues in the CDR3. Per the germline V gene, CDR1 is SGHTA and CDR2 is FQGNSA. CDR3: CASSLAPVGRNQPQHF.

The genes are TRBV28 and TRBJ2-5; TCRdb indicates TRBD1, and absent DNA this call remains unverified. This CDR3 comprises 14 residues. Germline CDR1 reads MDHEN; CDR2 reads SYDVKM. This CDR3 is CASAPGGFRETQYF.

The CDR3 loop is CASRSRGGSYNEQFF. The rearrangement links TRBV7-2 to TRBJ2-1; there is no DNA to check the TCRdb D call of TRBD1. The CDR3 runs 15 residues. Per germline, CDR1 SGHTA and CDR2 FQGNSA.

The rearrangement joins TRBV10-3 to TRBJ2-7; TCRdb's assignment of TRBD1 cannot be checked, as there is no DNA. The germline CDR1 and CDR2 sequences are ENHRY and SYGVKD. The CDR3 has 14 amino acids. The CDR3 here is CASSRGPQGYEQYF.

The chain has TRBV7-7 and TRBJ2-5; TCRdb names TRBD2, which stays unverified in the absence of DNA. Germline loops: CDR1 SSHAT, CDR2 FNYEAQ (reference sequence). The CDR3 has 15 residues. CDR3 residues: CASSLTAGARETQYF.

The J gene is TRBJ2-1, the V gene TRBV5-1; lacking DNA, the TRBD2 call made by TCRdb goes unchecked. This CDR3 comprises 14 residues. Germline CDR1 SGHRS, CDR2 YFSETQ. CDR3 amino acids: CASTPRPNYNEQFF.

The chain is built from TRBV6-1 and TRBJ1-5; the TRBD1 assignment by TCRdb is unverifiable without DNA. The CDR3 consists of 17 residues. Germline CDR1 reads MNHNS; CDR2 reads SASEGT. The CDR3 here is CASSPTTGAGSNQPQHF.

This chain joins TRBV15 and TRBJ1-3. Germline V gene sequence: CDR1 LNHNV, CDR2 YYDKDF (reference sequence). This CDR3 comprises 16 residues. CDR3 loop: CATSNEGPSTGNTIYF.

CDR3 loop: CASSPPSGRPQHF. The chain uses TRBV18 and TRBJ1-5. This CDR3 comprises 13 residues. Germline assignment: CDR1 KGHSH and CDR2 LQKENI.

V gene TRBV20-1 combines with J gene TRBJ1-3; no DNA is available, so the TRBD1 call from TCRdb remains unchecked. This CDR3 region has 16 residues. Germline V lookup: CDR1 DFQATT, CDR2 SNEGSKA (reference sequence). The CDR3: CSAAAGTGYFGNTIYF.

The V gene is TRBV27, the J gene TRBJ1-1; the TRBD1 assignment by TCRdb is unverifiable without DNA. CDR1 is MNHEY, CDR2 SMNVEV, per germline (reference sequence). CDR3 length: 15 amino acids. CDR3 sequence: CASSPRTGDSTEAFF.

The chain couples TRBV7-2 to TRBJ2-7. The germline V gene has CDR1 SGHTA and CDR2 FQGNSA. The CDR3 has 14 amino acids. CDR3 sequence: CASSLAGSTYEQYF.

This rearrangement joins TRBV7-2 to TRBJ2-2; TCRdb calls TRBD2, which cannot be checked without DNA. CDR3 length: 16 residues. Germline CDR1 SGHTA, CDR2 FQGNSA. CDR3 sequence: CASSPWGGMGTGELFF.

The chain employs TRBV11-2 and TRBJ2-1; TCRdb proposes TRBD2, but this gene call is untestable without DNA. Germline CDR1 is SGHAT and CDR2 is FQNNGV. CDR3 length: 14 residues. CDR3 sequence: CASSPERESDEQFF.